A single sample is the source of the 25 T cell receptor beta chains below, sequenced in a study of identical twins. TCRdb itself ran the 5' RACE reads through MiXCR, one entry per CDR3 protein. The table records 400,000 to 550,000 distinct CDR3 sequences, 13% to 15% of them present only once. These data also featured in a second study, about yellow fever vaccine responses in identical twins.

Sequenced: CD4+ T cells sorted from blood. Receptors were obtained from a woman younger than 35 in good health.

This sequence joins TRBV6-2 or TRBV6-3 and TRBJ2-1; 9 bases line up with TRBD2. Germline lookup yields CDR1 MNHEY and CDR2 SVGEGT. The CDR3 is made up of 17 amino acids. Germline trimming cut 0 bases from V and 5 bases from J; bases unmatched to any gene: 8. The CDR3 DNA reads TGTGCCAGCAGTTACTCCCTCTCTAGCGGGGCCGACAATGAGCAGTTCTTC. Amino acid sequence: CASSYSLSSGADNEQFF.

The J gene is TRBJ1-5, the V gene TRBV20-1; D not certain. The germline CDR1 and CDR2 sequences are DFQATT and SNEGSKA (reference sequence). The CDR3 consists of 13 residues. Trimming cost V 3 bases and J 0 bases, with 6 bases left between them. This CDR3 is CSASKVSNQPQHF. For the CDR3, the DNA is TGCAGTGCTAGCAAGGTTAGCAATCAGCCCCAGCATTTT.

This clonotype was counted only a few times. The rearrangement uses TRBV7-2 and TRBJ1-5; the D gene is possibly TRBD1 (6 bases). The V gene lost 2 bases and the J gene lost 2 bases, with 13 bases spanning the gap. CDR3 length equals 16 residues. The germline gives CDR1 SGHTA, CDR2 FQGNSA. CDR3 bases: TGTGCCAGCAGCTTATCAGGGACAATGGGCAATCAGCCCCAGCATTTT. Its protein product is CASSLSGTMGNQPQHF.

CDR3 nucleotide sequence: TGTGCCAGCAGCGGTACTTATGGCTACACCTTC. It translates to CASSGTYGYTF. The gene calls are TRBV9 and TRBJ1-2; no firm D call. The length of the CDR3 is 11 residues. CDR1 is SGDLS and CDR2 is YYNGEE in the germline V gene. V lost 3 bases and J lost 5, with 5 bases in between.

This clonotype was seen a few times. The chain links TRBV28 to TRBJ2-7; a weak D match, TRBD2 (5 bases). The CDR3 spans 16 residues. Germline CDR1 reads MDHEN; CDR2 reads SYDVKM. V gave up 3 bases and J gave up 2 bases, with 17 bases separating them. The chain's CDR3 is CASSFRGTQLAYEQYF. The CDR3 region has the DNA TGTGCCAGCAGTTTTCGGGGTACGCAATTAGCCTACGAGCAGTACTTC. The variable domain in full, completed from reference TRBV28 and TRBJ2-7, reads DVKVTQSSRYLVKRTGEKVFLECVQDMDHENMFWYRQDPGLGLRLIYFSYDVKMKEKGDIPEGYSVSREKKERFSLILESASTNQTSMYLCASSFRGTQLAYEQYFGPGTRLTVT.

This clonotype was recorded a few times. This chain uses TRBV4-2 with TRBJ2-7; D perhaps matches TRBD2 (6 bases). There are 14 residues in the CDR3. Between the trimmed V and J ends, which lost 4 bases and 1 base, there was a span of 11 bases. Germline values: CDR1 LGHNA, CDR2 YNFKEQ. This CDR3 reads CASSRGGTSYEQYF. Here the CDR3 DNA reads TGTGCCAGCAGCCGGGGCGGGACTTCCTACGAGCAGTACTTC.

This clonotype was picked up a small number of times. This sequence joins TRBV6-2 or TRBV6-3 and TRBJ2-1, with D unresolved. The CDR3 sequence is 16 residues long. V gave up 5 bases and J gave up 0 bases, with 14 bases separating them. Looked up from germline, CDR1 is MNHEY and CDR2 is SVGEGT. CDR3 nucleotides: TGTGCCAGCAGTGACTGGACGGCTAGCTCCTACAATGAGCAGTTCTTC. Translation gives CASSDWTASSYNEQFF.

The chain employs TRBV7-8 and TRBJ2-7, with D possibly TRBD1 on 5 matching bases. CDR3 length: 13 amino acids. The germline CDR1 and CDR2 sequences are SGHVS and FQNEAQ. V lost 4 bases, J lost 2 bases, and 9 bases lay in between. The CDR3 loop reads CASSSQVPYEQYF. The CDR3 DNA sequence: TGTGCCAGCAGCTCACAGGTCCCCTACGAGCAGTACTTC.

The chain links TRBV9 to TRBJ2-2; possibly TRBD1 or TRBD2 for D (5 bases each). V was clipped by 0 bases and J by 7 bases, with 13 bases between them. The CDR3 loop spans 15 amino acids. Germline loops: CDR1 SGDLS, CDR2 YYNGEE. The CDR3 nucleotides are TGTGCCAGCAGCGTAGTCGGGGCTGGTAACGGGGAGCTGTTTTTT. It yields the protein CASSVVGAGNGELFF.

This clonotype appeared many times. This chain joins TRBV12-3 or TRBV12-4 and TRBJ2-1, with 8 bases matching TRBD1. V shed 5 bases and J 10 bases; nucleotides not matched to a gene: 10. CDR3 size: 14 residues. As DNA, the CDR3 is TGTGCCAGCAGTGACGGACAGGGCGGATGGGAGCAGTTCTTC. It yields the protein CASSDGQGGWEQFF.

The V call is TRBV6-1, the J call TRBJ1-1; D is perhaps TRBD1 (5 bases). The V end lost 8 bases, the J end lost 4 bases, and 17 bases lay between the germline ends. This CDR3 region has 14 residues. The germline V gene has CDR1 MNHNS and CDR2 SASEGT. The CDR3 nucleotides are TGTGCCAGCCTCCCTTGGGCTGGGGGCACTGAAGCTTTCTTT. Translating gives CASLPWAGGTEAFF.

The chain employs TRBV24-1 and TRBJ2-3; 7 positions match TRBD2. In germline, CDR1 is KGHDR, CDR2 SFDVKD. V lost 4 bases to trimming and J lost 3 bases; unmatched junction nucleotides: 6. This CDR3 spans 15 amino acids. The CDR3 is CATSDSRRGTDTQYF. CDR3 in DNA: TGTGCCACCAGTGACTCCCGGCGGGGGACAGATACGCAGTATTTT.

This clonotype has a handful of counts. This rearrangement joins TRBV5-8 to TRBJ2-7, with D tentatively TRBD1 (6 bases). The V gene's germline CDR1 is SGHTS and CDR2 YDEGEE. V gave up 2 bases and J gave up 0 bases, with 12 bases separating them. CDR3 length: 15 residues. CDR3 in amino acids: CASSFGQGISYEQYF. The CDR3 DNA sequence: TGTGCCAGCAGCTTCGGGCAGGGGATCTCCTACGAGCAGTACTTC.

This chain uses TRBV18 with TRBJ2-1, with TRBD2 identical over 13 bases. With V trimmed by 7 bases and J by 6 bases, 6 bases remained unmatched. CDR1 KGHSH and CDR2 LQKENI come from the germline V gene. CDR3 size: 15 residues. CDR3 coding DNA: TGTGCCAGCTTACCCGGACTAGCGGGAGTCAATGAGCAGTTCTTC. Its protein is CASLPGLAGVNEQFF.

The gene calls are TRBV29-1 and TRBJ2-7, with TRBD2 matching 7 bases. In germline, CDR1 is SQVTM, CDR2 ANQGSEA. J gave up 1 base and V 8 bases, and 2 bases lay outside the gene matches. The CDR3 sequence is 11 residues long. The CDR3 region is CSYGGSYEQYF. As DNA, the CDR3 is TGCAGCTACGGGGGGTCCTACGAGCAGTACTTC.

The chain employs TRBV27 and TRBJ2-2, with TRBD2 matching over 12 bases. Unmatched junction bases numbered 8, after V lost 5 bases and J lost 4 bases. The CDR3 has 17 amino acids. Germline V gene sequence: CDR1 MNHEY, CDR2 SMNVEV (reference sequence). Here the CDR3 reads CASSMRLAGVGTGELFF. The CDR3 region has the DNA TGTGCCAGCAGTATGAGACTAGCGGGAGTCGGCACCGGGGAGCTGTTTTTT.

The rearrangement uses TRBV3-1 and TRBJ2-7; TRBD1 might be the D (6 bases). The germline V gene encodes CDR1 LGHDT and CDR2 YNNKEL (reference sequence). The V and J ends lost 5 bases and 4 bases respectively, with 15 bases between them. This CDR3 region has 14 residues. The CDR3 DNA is TGTGCCAGCAGCTTACAGGGTCGTTGGTACGAGCAGTACTTC. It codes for CASSLQGRWYEQYF.

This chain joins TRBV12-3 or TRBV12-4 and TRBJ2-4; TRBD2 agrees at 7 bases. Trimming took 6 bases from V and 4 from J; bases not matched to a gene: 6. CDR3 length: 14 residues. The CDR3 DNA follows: TGTGCCAGCAGAGGAACGGGGGGAAAAAACATTCAGTACTTC. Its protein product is CASRGTGGKNIQYF.

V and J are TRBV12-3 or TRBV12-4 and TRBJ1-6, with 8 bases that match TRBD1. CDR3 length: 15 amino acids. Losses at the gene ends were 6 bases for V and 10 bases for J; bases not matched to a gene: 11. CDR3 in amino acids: CASRKTGAGYSPLHF. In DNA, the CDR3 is TGTGCCAGCAGGAAGACAGGGGCGGGATACTCACCCCTCCACTTT.

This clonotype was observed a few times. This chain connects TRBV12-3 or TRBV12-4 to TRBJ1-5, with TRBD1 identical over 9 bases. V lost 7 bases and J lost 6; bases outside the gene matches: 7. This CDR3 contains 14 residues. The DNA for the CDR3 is TGTGCCAGCACCAACGACAGGGGGACTCAGCCCCAGCATTTT. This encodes CASTNDRGTQPQHF.

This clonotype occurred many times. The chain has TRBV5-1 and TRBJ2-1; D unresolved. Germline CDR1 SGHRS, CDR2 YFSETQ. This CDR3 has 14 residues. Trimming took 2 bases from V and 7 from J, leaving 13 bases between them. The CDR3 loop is CASSLEGPGNEQFF. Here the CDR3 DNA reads TGCGCCAGCAGCTTAGAAGGGCCGGGTAATGAGCAGTTCTTC.

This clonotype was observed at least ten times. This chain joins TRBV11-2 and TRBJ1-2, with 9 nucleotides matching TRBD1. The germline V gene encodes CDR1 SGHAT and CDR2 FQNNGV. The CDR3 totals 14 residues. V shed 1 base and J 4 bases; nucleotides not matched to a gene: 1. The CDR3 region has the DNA TGTGCCAGCAGCTTAGCGGGACAGGGCTATGGCTACACCTTC. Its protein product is CASSLAGQGYGYTF.

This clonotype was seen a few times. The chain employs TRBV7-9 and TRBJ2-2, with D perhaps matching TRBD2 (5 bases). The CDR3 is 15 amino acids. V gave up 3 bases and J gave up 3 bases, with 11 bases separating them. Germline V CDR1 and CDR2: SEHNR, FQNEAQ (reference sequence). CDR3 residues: CASSFFGNDTGELFF. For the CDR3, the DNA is TGTGCCAGCAGCTTCTTCGGGAATGACACCGGGGAGCTGTTTTTT.

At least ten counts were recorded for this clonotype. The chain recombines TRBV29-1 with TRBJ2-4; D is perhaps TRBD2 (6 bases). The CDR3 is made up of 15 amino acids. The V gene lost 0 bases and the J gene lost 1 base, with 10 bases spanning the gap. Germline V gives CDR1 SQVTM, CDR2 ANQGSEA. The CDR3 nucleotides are TGCAGCGTTGAAGATTGGGGGGTGGCCAAAAACATTCAGTACTTC. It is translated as CSVEDWGVAKNIQYF.

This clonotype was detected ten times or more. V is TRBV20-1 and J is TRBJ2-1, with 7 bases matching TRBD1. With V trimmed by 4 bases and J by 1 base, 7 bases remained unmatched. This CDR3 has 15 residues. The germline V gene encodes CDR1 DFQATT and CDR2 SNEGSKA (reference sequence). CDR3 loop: CSATPGTVSYNEQFF. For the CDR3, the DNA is TGCAGTGCTACACCAGGGACAGTTTCCTACAATGAGCAGTTCTTC.